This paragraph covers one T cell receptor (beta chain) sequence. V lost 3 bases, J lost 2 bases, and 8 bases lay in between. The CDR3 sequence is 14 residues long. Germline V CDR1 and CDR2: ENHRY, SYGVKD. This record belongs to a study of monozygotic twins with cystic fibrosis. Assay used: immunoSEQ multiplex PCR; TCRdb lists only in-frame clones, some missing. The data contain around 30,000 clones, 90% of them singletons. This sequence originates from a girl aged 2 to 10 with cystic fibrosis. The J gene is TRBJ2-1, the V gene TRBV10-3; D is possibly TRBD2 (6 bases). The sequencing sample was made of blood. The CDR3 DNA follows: TGTGCCATCAGTGACGGGGGTACCTACAATGAGCAGTTCTTC. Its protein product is CAISDGGTYNEQFF.